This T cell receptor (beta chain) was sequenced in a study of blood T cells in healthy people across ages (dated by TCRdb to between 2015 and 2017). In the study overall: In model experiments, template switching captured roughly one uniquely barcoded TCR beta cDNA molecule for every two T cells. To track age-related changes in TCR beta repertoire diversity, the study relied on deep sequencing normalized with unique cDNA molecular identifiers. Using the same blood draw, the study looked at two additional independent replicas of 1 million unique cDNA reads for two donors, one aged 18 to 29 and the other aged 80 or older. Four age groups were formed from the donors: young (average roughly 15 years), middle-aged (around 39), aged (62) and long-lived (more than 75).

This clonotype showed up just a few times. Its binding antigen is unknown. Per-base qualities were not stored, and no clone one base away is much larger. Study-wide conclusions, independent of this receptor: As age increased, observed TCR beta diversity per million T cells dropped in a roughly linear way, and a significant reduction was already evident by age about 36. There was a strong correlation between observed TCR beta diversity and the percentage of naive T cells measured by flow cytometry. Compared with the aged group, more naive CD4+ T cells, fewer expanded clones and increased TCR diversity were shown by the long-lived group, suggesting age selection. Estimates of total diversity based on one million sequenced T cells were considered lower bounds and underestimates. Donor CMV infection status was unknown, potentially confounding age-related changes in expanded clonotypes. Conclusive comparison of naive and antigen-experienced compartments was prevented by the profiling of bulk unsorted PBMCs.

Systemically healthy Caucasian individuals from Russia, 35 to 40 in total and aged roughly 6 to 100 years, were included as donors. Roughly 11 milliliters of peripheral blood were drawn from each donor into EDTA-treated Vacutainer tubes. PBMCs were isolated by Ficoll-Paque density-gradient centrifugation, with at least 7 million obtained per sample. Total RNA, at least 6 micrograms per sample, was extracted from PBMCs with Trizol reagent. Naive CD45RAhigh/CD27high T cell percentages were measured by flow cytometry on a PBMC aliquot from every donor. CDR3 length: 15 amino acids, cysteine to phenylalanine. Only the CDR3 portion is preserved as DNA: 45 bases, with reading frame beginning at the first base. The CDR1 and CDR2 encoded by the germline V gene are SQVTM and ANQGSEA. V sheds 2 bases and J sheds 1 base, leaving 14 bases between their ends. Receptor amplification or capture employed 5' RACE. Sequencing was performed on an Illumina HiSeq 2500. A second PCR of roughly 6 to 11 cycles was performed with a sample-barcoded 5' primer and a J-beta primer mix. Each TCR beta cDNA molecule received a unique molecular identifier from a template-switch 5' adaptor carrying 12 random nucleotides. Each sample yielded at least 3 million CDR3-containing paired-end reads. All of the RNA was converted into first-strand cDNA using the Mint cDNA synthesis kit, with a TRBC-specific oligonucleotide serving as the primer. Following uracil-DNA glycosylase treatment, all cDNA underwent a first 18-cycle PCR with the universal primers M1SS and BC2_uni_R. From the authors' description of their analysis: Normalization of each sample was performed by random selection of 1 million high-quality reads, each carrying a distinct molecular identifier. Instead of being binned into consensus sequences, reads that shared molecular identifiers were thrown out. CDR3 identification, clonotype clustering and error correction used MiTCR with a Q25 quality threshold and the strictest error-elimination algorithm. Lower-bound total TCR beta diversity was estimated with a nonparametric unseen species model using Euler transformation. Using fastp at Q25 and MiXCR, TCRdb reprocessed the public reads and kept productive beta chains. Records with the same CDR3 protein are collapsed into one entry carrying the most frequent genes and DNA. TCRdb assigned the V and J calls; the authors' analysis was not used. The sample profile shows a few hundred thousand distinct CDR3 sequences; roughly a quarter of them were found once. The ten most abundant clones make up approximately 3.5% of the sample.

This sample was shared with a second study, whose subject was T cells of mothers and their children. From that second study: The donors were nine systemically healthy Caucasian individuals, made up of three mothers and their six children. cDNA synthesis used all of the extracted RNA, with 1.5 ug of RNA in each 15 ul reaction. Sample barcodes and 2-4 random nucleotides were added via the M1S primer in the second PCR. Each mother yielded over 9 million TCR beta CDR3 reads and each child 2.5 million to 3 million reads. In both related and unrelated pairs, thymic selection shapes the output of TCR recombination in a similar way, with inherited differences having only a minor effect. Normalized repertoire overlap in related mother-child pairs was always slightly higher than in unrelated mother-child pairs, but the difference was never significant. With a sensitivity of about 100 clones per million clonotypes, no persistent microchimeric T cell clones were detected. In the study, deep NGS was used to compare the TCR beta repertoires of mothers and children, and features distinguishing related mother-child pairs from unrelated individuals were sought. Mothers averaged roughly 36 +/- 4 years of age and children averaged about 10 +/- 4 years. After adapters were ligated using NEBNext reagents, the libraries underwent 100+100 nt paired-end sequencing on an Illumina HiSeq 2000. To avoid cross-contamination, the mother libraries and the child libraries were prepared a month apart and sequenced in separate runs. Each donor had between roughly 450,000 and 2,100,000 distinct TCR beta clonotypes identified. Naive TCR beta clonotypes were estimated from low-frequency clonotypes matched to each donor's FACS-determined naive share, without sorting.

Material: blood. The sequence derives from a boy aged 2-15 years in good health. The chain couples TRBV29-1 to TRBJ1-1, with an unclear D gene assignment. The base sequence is TGCAGCGTTGAATGTGCCGACTTTTCGAACACTGAAGCTTTCTTT. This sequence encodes CSVECADFSNTEAFF. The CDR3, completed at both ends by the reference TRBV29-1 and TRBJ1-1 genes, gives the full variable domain SAVISQKPSRDICQRGTSLTIQCQVDSQVTMMFWYRQQPGQSLTLIATANQGSEATYESGFVIDKFPISRPNLTFSTLTVSNMSPEDSSIYLCSVECADFSNTEAFFGQGTRLTVV.